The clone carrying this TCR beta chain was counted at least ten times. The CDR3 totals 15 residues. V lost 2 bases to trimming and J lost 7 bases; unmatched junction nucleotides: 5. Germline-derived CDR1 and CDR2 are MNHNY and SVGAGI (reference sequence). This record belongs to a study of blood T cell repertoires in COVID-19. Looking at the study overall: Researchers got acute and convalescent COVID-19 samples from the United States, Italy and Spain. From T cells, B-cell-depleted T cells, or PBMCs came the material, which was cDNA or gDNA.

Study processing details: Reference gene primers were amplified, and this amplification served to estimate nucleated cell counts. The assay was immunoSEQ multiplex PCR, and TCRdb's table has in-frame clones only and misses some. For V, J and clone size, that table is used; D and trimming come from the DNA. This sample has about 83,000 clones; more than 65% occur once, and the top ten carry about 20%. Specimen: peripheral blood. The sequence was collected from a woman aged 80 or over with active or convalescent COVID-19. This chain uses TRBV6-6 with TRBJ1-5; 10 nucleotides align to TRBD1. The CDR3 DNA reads TGTGCCAGCAGTTACCTGGGACAGGGGAGGCAGCCCCAGCATTTT. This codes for CASSYLGQGRQPQHF.